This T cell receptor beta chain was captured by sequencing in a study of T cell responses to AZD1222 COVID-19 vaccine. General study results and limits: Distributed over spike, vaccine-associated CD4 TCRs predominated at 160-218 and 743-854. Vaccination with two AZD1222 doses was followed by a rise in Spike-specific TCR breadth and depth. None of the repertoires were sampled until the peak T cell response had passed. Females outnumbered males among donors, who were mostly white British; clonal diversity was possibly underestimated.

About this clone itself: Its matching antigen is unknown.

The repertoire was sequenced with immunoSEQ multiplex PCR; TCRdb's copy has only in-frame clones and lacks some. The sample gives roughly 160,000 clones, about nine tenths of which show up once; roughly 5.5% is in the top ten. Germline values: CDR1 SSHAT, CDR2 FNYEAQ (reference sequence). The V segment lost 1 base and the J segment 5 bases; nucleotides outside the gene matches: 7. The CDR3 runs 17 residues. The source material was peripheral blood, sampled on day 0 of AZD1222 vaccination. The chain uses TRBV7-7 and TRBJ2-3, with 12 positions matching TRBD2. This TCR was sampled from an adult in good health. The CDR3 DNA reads TGTGCCAGCAGCTTAGGTGGTTCTAGCGGGAGGGAAGATACGCAGTATTTT. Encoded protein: CASSLGGSSGREDTQYF.